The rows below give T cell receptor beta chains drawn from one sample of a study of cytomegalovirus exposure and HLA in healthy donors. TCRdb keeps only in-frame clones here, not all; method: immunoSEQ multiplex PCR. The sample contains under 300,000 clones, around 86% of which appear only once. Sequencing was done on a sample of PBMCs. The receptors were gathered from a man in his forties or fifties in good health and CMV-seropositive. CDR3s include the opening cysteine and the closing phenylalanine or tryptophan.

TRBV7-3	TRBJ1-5	CASSPQHGVGQPQHF
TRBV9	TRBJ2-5	CASSPPGETQYF
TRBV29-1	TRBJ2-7	CSVVSSVQYF
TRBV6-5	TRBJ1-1	CASSYSGTENTEAFF
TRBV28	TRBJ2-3	CASTVPRGLSTDTQYF
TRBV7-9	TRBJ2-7	CASSLSGAYEQYF
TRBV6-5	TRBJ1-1	CASRPMGQSNTEAFF
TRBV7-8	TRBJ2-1	CASSPGLATTSSYNEQFF
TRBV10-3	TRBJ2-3	CAISERGGTDTQYF
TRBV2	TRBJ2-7	CASSRPGQGPMQYF
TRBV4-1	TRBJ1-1	CASSLRGTEAFF
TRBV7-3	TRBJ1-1	CASSLSHGGWAEAFF
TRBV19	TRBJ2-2	CASSIRWTVNTGELFF
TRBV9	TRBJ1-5	CASSGGEGQPQHF
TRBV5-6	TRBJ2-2	CASSKDRQNTGELFF
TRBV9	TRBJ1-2	CASSVGTGTYGYTF
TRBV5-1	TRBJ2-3	CASSFDRAADTQYF
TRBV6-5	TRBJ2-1	CASNLGSGRYNEQFF
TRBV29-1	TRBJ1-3	CSVVGGVSGNTIYF
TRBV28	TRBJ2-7	CASRQGAPSYEQYF
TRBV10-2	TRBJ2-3	CASSEMMGENTDTQYF
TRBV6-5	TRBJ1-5	CASSSKSYRLGQPQHF
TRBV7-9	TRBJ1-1	CASSPGHSNTEAFF
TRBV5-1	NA	CASSPPGRSYEQYF
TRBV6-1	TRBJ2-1	CASSDGGSWTYNEQFF
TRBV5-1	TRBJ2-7	CASGRTGFEQYF
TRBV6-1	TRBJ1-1	CASREEPSAGSSFF
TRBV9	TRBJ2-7	CASSRGTSGSYEQYF
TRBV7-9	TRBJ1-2	CASSGGVASYGYTF
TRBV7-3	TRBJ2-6	CASSLRGEGASGANVLTF
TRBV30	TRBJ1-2	CAWTVGAGGYTF
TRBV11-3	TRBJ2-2	CASSLQGAQTGELFF
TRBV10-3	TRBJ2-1	CAISESRGTNNEQFF
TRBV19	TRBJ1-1	CASRDRRENTEAFF
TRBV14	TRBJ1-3	CASSPRDILGVGNTIYF
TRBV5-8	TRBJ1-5	CASSSPGLYQPQHF
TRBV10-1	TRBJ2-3	CASSDYPKFSTSGNTDTQYF
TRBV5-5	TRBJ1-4	CASSLISWAGEKLFF
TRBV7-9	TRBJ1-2	CASSLAVRVLGGYTF